These 13 T cell receptor beta chains were sequenced from one sample in a study of T cell responses to AZD1222 COVID-19 vaccine. Produced via immunoSEQ multiplex PCR; TCRdb's table is partial and in-frame only. The sample shows 130,000 to 150,000 clones, 75% to 90% of them seen only once. The sequenced sample was peripheral blood, obtained on day 0 of AZD1222 vaccination. All receptors come from an adult in good health.

The chain links TRBV20-1 to TRBJ1-5, with a possible D match to TRBD1 (6 bases). Germline lookup yields CDR1 DFQATT and CDR2 SNEGSKA (reference sequence). The V end was cut by 3 bases, the J end by 5 bases, with 11 bases between. This CDR3 is 13 amino acids long. This CDR3 is CSASTGGYQPQHF. The CDR3 DNA follows: TGCAGTGCTAGTACCGGGGGCTATCAGCCCCAGCATTTT.

The rearrangement joins TRBV11-2 to TRBJ2-7; 11 bases are shared with TRBD1. Germline CDR1 SGHAT, CDR2 FQNNGV. This CDR3 is 15 amino acids long. V was pared by 5 bases and J by 2 bases, with 5 bases of the junction left unmatched. CDR3 region: CASSPPGQGAYEQYF. The CDR3 coding sequence is TGTGCCAGCAGCCCCCCGGGACAGGGGGCCTACGAGCAGTACTTC.

The V and J genes are TRBV11-2 and TRBJ1-3; D is undetermined. The CDR3 has 15 residues. Trimming removed 3 bases at V and 0 bases at J, with 9 bases between. Germline CDR1 reads SGHAT; CDR2 reads FQNNGV. Here the CDR3 DNA reads TGTGCCAGCAGCTTTTCCAGCTTCTCTGGAAACACCATATATTTT. Translating it yields CASSFSSFSGNTIYF.

This clone appeared a single time. The chain couples TRBV28 to TRBJ2-3; TRBD1 is a possible D gene (5 bases). V lost 6 bases and J lost 3, with 10 bases in between. The CDR3 extends over 13 amino acids. Per the germline V gene, CDR1 is MDHEN and CDR2 is SYDVKM. Here the CDR3 DNA reads TGTGCCAGCAGCTCGACAGTGACAGATACGCAGTATTTT. Translated: CASSSTVTDTQYF.

CDR3 region: CSVIPHVPGNTEAFF. CDR3 in DNA: TGCAGCGTCATCCCCCACGTACCGGGGAACACTGAAGCTTTCTTT. The chain uses TRBV29-1 and TRBJ1-1, with D unresolved. Germline V gives CDR1 SQVTM, CDR2 ANQGSEA. Trimming took off 6 bases at V and 1 base at J, with 18 bases between the two ends. This CDR3 is built from 15 residues. The whole variable domain, remainder taken from reference TRBV29-1 and TRBJ1-1, is SAVISQKPSRDICQRGTSLTIQCQVDSQVTMMFWYRQQPGQSLTLIATANQGSEATYESGFVIDKFPISRPNLTFSTLTVSNMSPEDSSIYLCSVIPHVPGNTEAFFGQGTRLTVV.

This clone was seen only once. The chain combines TRBV7-9 with TRBJ2-7; D gene uncertain. The CDR3 sequence is 12 residues long. The V end was cut by 4 bases, the J end by 3 bases, with 7 bases between. Germline values: CDR1 SEHNR, CDR2 FQNEAQ (reference sequence). CDR3 region: CASSSKNYEQYF. The CDR3 nucleotides read TGTGCCAGCAGCTCCAAGAACTACGAGCAGTACTTC.

V usage is TRBV3-1 (or the pseudogene TRBV3-2) and J usage is TRBJ2-5; D unclear. Germline CDR1 and CDR2: LGHDT and YNNKEL (reference sequence). V dropped 2 bases and J dropped 7 bases, with 5 bases sitting between them. The CDR3 consists of 11 residues. CDR3 region: CASSQTGTQYF. CDR3 sequence (DNA): TGTGCCAGCAGCCAAACGGGGACCCAGTACTTC.

J is TRBJ1-4 and V is TRBV15; D is ambiguous. CDR1 LNHNV and CDR2 YYDKDF come from the germline V gene (reference sequence). V dropped 0 bases and J dropped 0 bases, with 8 bases sitting between them. CDR3 length: 16 residues. In DNA, the CDR3 is TGTGCCACCAGCAGAGATCTTGGTGCAACTAATGAAAAACTGTTTTTT. Translating it yields CATSRDLGATNEKLFF.

The chain has TRBV25-1 and TRBJ1-3, with 7 bases identical to TRBD1. The V gene's germline CDR1 is MGHDK and CDR2 SYGVNS. V lost 2 bases to trimming and J lost 0 bases; unmatched junction nucleotides: 7. This CDR3 contains 17 residues. The CDR3 DNA reads TGTGCCAGCAGTGAAGTGACAGGGATCGGCTCTGGAAACACCATATATTTT. Residues: CASSEVTGIGSGNTIYF.

The genes are TRBV29-1 and TRBJ2-7; D is unresolved. The ends were cut back, 5 bases at V and 3 bases at J, with 8 bases in the middle. Looked up from germline, CDR1 is SQVTM and CDR2 is ANQGSEA. The CDR3 loop spans 11 amino acids. The CDR3 bases are TGCAGCGTTCGGACCCACTACGAGCAGTACTTC. It encodes CSVRTHYEQYF.

This chain uses TRBV6-4 with TRBJ1-5; the D is unclear. V dropped 3 bases and J dropped 3 bases, with 6 bases sitting between them. This CDR3 comprises 13 residues. The germline V gene has CDR1 MRHNA and CDR2 SNTAGT. The CDR3 protein is CASSEGNNQPQHF. CDR3 DNA: TGTGCCAGCAGTGAGGGCAACAATCAGCCCCAGCATTTT.

This clone was detected only once. V gene TRBV3-1 (or the pseudogene TRBV3-2) combines with J gene TRBJ1-2, with D unresolved. Germline values: CDR1 LGHDT, CDR2 YNNKEL (reference sequence). The CDR3 sequence is 13 residues long. V shed 2 bases and J shed 4 bases, with 8 bases lying between them. As DNA, the CDR3 is TGTGCCAGCAGCCAATTGATGCCCTATGGCTACACCTTC. It is translated as CASSQLMPYGYTF.

This clone was detected only a few times. This chain links TRBV2 with TRBJ2-7; 11 nucleotides match TRBD2. J lost 0 bases, V lost 8 bases, and 9 bases had no gene match. The germline CDR1 and CDR2 sequences are SNHLY and FYNNEI. There are 16 residues in the CDR3. The chain's CDR3 is CASPTSGNRISYEQYF. CDR3 in DNA: TGTGCCAGCCCGACTAGCGGGAACCGAATCTCCTACGAGCAGTACTTC.